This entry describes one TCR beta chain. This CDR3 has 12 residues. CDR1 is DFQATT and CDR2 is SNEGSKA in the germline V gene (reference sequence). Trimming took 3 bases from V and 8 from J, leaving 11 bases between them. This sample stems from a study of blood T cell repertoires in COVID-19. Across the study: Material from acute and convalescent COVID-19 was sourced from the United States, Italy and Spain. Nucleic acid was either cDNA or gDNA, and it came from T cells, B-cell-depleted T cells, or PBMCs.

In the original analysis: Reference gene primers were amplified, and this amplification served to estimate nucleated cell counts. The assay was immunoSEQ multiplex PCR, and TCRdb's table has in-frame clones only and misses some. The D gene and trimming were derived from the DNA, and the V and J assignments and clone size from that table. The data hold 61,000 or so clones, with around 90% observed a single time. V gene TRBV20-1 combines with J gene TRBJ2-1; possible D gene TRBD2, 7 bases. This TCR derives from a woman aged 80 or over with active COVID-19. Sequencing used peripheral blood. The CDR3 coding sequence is TGCAGTGCTAGTGGGGGGGGCGATGAGCAGTTCTTC. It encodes CSASGGGDEQFF.